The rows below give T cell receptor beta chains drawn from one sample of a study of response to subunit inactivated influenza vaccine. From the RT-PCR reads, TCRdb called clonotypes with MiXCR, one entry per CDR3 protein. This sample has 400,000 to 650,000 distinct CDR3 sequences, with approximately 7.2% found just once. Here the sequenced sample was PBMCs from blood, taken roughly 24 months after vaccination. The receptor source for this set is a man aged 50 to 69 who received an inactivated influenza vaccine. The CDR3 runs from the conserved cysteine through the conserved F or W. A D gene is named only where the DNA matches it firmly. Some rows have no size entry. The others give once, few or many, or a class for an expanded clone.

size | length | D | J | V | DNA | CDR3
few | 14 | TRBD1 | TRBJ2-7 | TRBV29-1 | TGCAGCGTTACAAGGGACAGGCGAACGGGTGAGCAGTACTTC | CSVTRDRRTGEQYF
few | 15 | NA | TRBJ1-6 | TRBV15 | TGTGCCACCAGCAGAGACAGGGCAAGGGGTTCACCCCTCCACTTT | CATSRDRARGSPLHF
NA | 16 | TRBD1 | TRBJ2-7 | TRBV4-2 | TGTGCCAGCAGCCAAGAAGTGACAGACAGGGGGGGCGAGCAGTACTTC | CASSQEVTDRGGEQYF
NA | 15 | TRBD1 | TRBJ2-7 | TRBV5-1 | TGCGCCAGCAGCCCCCGGACAGGGGGCATCTACGAGCAGTACTTC | CASSPRTGGIYEQYF
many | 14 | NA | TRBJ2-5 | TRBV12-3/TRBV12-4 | TGTGCCAGCGCGAGGCGTGATACACAAGAGACCCAGTACTTC | CASARRDTQETQYF
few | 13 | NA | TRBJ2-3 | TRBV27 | TGTGCCAGCAGTTTTGGGCTTACAGATACGCAGTATTTT | CASSFGLTDTQYF
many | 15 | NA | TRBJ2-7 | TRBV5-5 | TGTGCCAGCAGCTTGCTACCAGACCTGACTCGAGAGCAGTACTTC | CASSLLPDLTREQYF
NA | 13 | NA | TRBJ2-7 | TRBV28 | TGTGCCAGCACCCCCGGCAGAAAATACGAGCAGTACTTC | CASTPGRKYEQYF
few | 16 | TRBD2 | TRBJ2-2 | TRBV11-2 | TGTGCCAGCAGCTTAGTAGCGGGGGGAGGTACCGGGGAGCTGTTTTTT | CASSLVAGGGTGELFF
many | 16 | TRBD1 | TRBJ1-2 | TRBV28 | TGTGCCAGCAGTACCGCGGACAGGGGGCGAATAGGTGGCTACACCTTC | CASSTADRGRIGGYTF
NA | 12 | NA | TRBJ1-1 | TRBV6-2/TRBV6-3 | TGTGCCAGCAGTGTCCAGGGGACTAAAGCTTTCTTT | CASSVQGTKAFF
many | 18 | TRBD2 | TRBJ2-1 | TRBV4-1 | TGCGCCAGCAGCCAAGATCCGCCGGGAGGAAGCTCCTACAATGAGCAGTTCTTC | CASSQDPPGGSSYNEQFF
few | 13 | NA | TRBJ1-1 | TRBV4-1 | TGCGCCAGCAGCCAAGCGACTGCTACTGAAGCTTTCTTT | CASSQATATEAFF
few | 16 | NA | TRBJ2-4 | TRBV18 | TGTGCCAGCTCACCGGGGAACCTACGCGGGGAAAACATTCAGTACTTC | CASSPGNLRGENIQYF
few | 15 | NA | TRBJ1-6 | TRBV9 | TGTGCCAGCAGCGGGACTCTGGCGGATAATTCACCCCTCCACTTT | CASSGTLADNSPLHF
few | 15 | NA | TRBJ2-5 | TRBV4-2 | TGTGCCAGCAGCCAAGATCCCGGACAGCAAGAGACCCAGTACTTC | CASSQDPGQQETQYF
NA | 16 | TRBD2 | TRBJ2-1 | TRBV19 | TGTGCCAGTAGTATCCTTAGCGGGGGGGCCCAAAATGAGCAGTTCTTC | CASSILSGGAQNEQFF
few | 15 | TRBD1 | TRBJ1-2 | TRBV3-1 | TGTGCCAGCAGCCAAACAGGGGGCGGTCTCTATGGCTACACCTTC | CASSQTGGGLYGYTF
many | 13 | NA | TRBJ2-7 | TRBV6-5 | TGTGCCAGCAGTTACACGTATCGAGGCGAGCAGTACTTC | CASSYTYRGEQYF
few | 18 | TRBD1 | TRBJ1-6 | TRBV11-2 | TGTGCCAGCAGCTTAGAGGGACAGCGGAGCTCCTATAATTCACCCCTCCACTTT | CASSLEGQRSSYNSPLHF
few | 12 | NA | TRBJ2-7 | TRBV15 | TGTGCCACCAGCAGAGATTGGACACACTGGTACTTC | CATSRDWTHWYF
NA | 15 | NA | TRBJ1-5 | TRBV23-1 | TGCGCCAGCAGGCTATTTCATGGGGCCTTTCAGCCCCAGCATTTT | CASRLFHGAFQPQHF
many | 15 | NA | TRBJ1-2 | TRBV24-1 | TGTGCCACCAGTGAAAACCCCGGGACCCCCGGGAGCTACACCTTC | CATSENPGTPGSYTF
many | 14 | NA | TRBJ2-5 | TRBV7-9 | TGTGCCAGCAGCTTAGCGCTAGGAGAAGAGACCCAGTACTTC | CASSLALGEETQYF
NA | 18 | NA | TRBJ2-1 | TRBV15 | TGTGCCACCAGCAGAGAGAGATCCCTATCGGGAGTGTACAATGAGCAGTTCTTC | CATSRERSLSGVYNEQFF
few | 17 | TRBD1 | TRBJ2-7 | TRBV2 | TGTGCCAGCAGTGACCTATACAGGGGGGATTGGGCCTACGAGCAGTACTTC | CASSDLYRGDWAYEQYF
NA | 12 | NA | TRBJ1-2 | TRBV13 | TGTGCCAGCAGCCAGGTCCCCTATGGCTACACCTTC | CASSQVPYGYTF
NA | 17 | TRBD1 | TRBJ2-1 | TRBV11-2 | TGTGCCAGCAGCGTAACTACAGGGGGGAGCTCCTACAATGAGCAGTTCTTC | CASSVTTGGSSYNEQFF
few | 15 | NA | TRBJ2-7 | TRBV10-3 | TGTGCCATCTCCGTCGGAATAGCGGAGAACTACGAGCAGTACTTC | CAISVGIAENYEQYF
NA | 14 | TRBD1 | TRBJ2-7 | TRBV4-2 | TGTGCCAGCAGCGCCGGGACAGGGGGTAAAGAGCAGTACTTC | CASSAGTGGKEQYF
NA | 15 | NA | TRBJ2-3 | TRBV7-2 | TGTGCCAGCAGCGTTAGCGGTGAACGCACAGATACGCAGTATTTT | CASSVSGERTDTQYF
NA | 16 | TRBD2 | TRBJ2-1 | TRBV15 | TGTGCCACCAGCGGGAGGGAGGCCAACAATTACAATGAGCAGTTCTTC | CATSGREANNYNEQFF
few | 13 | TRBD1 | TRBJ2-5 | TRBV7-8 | TGTGCCAGCAGCGTGACAGGGGGAGAGACCCAGTACTTC | CASSVTGGETQYF
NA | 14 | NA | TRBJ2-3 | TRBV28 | TGTGCCAGCAGTTTAAGACGGGTGAAAGATACGCAGTATTTT | CASSLRRVKDTQYF
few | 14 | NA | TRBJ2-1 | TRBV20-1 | TGCAGTGCTCCCGGCGAACTAGCCAGCGATGAGCAGTTCTTC | CSAPGELASDEQFF
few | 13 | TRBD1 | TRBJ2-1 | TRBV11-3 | TGTGCCAGCAGTGGGGACAGGGGAGGTGAGCAGTTCTTC | CASSGDRGGEQFF
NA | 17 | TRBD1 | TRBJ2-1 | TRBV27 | TGTGCCAGCAGTCCCCAATGGACAGGGGACATATACAATGAGCAGTTCTTC | CASSPQWTGDIYNEQFF
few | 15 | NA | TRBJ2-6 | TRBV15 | TGTGCCACCAGCAGGAGGGGCTCTGGGGCCAACGTCCTGACTTTC | CATSRRGSGANVLTF
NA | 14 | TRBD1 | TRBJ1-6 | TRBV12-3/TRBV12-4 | TGTGCCAGCAGTCTCGCGGACAGGGTTTCACCCCTCCACTTT | CASSLADRVSPLHF
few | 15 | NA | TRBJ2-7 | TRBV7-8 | TGTGCCAGCAGCTTTAGAGCAGGGCCCTCCTACGAGCAGTACTTC | CASSFRAGPSYEQYF
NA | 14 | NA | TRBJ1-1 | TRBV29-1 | TGCAGCGCTAGTCCGGGTCCGATAAACACTGAAGCTTTCTTT | CSASPGPINTEAFF
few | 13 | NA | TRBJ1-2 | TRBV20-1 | TGCAGTGCCCCGGCTGGACGGACCTATGGCTACACCTTC | CSAPAGRTYGYTF
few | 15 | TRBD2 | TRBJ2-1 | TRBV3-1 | TGTGCCAGCAGCCGGGATGCGGGAGCACGAAATGAGCAGTTCTTC | CASSRDAGARNEQFF
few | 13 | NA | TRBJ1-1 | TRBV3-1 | TGTGCCAGCGGATCAGCAATGAACACTGAAGCTTTCTTT | CASGSAMNTEAFF
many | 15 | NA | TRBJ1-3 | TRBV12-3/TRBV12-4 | TGTGCCAGCAGTTTTGGACAGTACTCTGGAAACACCATATATTTT | CASSFGQYSGNTIYF
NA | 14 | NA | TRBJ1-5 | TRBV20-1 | TGCAGTGCTAGAGAAGCGGCGGCCAATCAGCCCCAGCATTTT | CSAREAAANQPQHF
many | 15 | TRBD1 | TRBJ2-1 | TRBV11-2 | TGTGCCAGCAGCTTAACCGGGACAGGGGTTAGTGAGCAGTTCTTC | CASSLTGTGVSEQFF
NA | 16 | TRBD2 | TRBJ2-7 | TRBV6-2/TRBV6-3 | TGTGCCAGCAGTACCTTACTAGCGGGAGTGACCTACGAGCAGTACTTC | CASSTLLAGVTYEQYF
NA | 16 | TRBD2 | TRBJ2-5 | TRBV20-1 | TGCAGTGCTAGAGGGGGTAGCGGGAGTACCCAAGAGACCCAGTACTTC | CSARGGSGSTQETQYF
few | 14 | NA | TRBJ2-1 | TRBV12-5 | TGTGCTAGTGGTTTGGGGCTAGCTTACAATGAGCAGTTCTTC | CASGLGLAYNEQFF
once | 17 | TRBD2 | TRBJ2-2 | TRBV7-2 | TGTGCCAGCAGCTCGCGCGGCCGCGGGAGTAGAACCGGGGAGCTGTTTTTT | CASSSRGRGSRTGELFF